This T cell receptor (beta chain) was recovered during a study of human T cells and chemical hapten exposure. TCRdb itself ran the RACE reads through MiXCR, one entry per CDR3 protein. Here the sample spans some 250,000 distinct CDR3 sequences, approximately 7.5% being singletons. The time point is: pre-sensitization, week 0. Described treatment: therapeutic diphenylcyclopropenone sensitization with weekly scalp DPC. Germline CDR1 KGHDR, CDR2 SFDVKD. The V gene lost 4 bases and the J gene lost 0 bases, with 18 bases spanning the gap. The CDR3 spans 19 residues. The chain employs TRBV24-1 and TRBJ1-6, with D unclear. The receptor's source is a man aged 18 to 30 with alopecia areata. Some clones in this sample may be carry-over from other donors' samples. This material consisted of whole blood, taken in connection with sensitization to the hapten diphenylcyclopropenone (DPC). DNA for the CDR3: TGTGCCACCAGTGAGGGTAACATCGCCTGCTTCTCCTATAATTCACCCCTCCACTTT. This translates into CATSEGNIACFSYNSPLHF.